These 3 T cell receptor beta chains were sequenced from one sample in a study of cytomegalovirus exposure and HLA in healthy donors. 13 Jbeta primers and 60 Vbeta primers were used for the PCR. Clones were read by immunoSEQ multiplex PCR, and TCRdb kept only the in-frame ones, dropping some. The repertoire holds 180,000 or so clones, just over 70% seen once, with roughly 2.5% in the top ten. Sample: PBMCs. The receptors here all came from a human donor in good health.

This chain links TRBV7-8 with TRBJ1-1; TRBD1 matches 7 bases. With V trimmed by 5 bases and J by 7 bases, 7 bases remained unmatched. This CDR3 contains 13 residues. Germline V gene lookup returns CDR1 SGHVS and CDR2 FQNEAQ. CDR3 nucleotides: TGTGCCAGCAGCCTCGGGACAGACATTGAAGCTTTCTTT. It is translated as CASSLGTDIEAFF.

To note about this clone: In this CDR3 the conserved last residue, phenylalanine or tryptophan, is missing, so a read error is likely. This chain connects TRBV30 to TRBJ2-7, with 7 positions matching TRBD1. This CDR3 has 12 residues. The V gene end was trimmed by 5 bases and the J gene end by 3 bases; junction bases not matched to a gene: 4. Germline lookup yields CDR1 GTSNPN and CDR2 SVGIG (reference sequence). The CDR3 sequence: CAWGTDYYEQYL. For the CDR3, the DNA is TGTGCCTGGGGGACAGATTACTACGAGCAGTACTTA.

This clone was observed a handful of times. This CDR3 is CASSVAETGELFF. The CDR3 coding sequence is TGTGCCAGCAGCGTAGCGGAGACCGGGGAGCTGTTTTTT. The chain recombines TRBV9 with TRBJ2-2; D is uncertain. The germline CDR1 and CDR2 sequences are SGDLS and YYNGEE. This CDR3 contains 13 residues. V lost 0 bases to trimming and J lost 5 bases, with 5 bases between them. The entire variable domain, with the rest obtained from reference TRBV9 and TRBJ2-2, is as follows: DSGVTQTPKHLITATGQRVTLRCSPRSGDLSVYWYQQSLDQGLQFLIQYYNGEERAKGNILERFSAQQFPDLHSELNLSSLELGDSALYFCASSVAETGELFFGEGSRLTVL.